The T cell receptor beta chain described here comes from a study of cytomegalovirus exposure and HLA in healthy donors. Concerning this clone itself: Its antigen is still unknown.

Study observations and caveats: Links to common viral pathogens appeared, in a later analysis, for several of the most significant clusters.

Germline V gene data show CDR1 as LNHDA and CDR2 as SQIVND (reference sequence). The V and J ends lost 3 bases and 0 bases, in that order; junction bases with no gene match: 5. This CDR3 comprises 18 residues. Use of 60 Vbeta and 13 Jbeta primers characterized the PCR. Sequencing was performed with immunoSEQ multiplex PCR; in TCRdb, only in-frame clones are kept and a portion is missing. This table holds some 110,000 clones, 60% to 85% found once. The chain employs TRBV19 and TRBJ2-3, with 14 bases aligning to TRBD2. This TCR came from a man aged 45-60 years in good health and CMV-seronegative. Sequenced material: PBMCs. CDR3 DNA: TGTGCCAGTAGTATCGGACTAGCGGGGGGCGTAAGCACAGATACGCAGTATTTT. This gives the protein CASSIGLAGGVSTDTQYF.